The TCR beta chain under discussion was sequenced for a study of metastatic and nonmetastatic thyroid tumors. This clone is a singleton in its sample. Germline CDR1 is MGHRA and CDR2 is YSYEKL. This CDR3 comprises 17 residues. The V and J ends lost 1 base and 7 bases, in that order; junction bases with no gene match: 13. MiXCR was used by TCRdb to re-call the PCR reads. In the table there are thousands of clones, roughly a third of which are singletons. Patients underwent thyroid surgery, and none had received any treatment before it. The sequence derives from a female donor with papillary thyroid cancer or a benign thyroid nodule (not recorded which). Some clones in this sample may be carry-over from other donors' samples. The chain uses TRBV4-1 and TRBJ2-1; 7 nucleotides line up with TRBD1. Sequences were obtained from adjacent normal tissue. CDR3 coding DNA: TGCGCCAGCAGCCAAGCAGACACAGGGGTTAGCTCGAATGAGCAGTTCTTC. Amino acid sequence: CASSQADTGVSSNEQFF.